The 31 T cell receptor beta chains given below trace back to one sample, sequenced in a study of cytomegalovirus exposure and HLA in healthy donors. A multiplex PCR was run with 60 Vbeta primers and 13 Jbeta primers. Measured with immunoSEQ multiplex PCR; TCRdb has only the in-frame clones, and not every one. The repertoire holds 100,000 or so clones, with about 80% as singletons. Material: PBMCs. The receptors derive from a man aged 30 to 39 in good health and CMV-seronegative.

This sequence joins TRBV6-6 and TRBJ2-7; D uncertain. Trimming removed 3 bases at V and 0 bases at J, with 3 bases between. From germline, CDR1 is MNHNY and CDR2 SVGAGI (reference sequence). This CDR3 has 12 amino acids. This chain's CDR3 is CASSYSSYEQYF. CDR3 DNA: TGTGCCAGCAGTTATAGCTCCTACGAGCAGTACTTC.

This clone was recorded only once. The CDR3 DNA sequence: TGTGCCAGCAGTTTACAGTTAGGCGGGGTGGCCAATGAGCAGTTCTTC. Translated, it gives CASSLQLGGVANEQFF. This chain links TRBV27 with TRBJ2-1, with D possibly matching TRBD2 (6 bases). The CDR3 covers 16 residues. Trimming took 2 bases from V and 6 from J, leaving 17 bases between them. Per the germline V gene, CDR1 is MNHEY and CDR2 is SMNVEV (reference sequence).

The CDR3 coding sequence is TGTGCCAGCAGTGAGGTTGGGTACGAGCAGTACTTC. Translating it yields CASSEVGYEQYF. The chain combines TRBV28 with TRBJ2-7, with no clear D. V lost 5 bases to trimming and J lost 4 bases, with 9 bases between them. This CDR3 is 12 amino acids long. Germline-derived CDR1 and CDR2 are MDHEN and SYDVKM. Full variable domain (outside the CDR3, taken from reference TRBV28 and TRBJ2-7): DVKVTQSSRYLVKRTGEKVFLECVQDMDHENMFWYRQDPGLGLRLIYFSYDVKMKEKGDIPEGYSVSREKKERFSLILESASTNQTSMYLCASSEVGYEQYFGPGTRLTVT.

By frequency in the sample, this clone is medium-sized. This chain uses TRBV6-6 with TRBJ2-2, with a possible D match to TRBD2 (6 bases). CDR1 is MNHNY, CDR2 SVGAGI, per germline (reference sequence). With 4 bases removed from V and 7 bases from J, the gap between germline ends came to 19 bases. CDR3 size: 16 residues. This CDR3 reads CASSSTTSRLGGELFF. The DNA of the CDR3 is TGTGCCAGCAGTTCCACGACTAGTAGGCTAGGCGGGGAGCTGTTTTTT.

The rearrangement links TRBV29-1 to TRBJ2-1, with D maybe TRBD2 (5 bases). The V gene's germline CDR1 is SQVTM and CDR2 ANQGSEA. Trimming removed 6 bases from V and 6 bases from J, with 12 bases in between. CDR3 length: 12 residues. CDR3 DNA sequence: TGCAGCGTCCGGACTCTTCCCAATGAGCAGTTCTTC. Protein sequence: CSVRTLPNEQFF.

The chain links TRBV5-1 to TRBJ1-4; D may be TRBD1 (6 bases). The CDR3 contains 19 residues. The germline gives CDR1 SGHRS, CDR2 YFSETQ. V was shortened by 1 base and J by 1 base, with 20 bases between the two germline ends. The chain's CDR3 is CASSLSSTLNRETNEKLFF. CDR3 sequence (DNA): TGCGCCAGCAGCTTGTCCTCGACACTTAACAGGGAAACTAATGAAAAACTGTTTTTT.

The gene calls are TRBV28 and TRBJ2-7, with a weak D call TRBD2 (5 bases). Germline-derived CDR1 and CDR2 are MDHEN and SYDVKM. CDR3 length equals 13 residues. V gave up 4 bases and J gave up 7 bases, with 14 bases separating them. The CDR3 sequence is CASSSGVTGEQYF. CDR3 bases: TGTGCCAGCAGTTCCGGGGTAACGGGGGAGCAGTACTTC.

This chain uses TRBV4-2 with TRBJ2-3, with 12 bases identical to TRBD2. V was clipped by 5 bases and J by 0 bases; unmatched bases: 9. The CDR3 loop spans 18 amino acids. Germline CDR1 and CDR2: LGHNA and YNFKEQ. DNA for the CDR3: TGTGCCAGCAGCGTGGCTAGCGGGAGGGGCTATAGCACAGATACGCAGTATTTT. Its translation is CASSVASGRGYSTDTQYF.

This chain uses TRBV4-1 with TRBJ2-7; TRBD2 agrees at 7 bases. V trimming: 5 bases; J trimming: 5 bases; junction bases outside the gene matches: 12. From germline, CDR1 is MGHRA and CDR2 YSYEKL. CDR3 length: 15 residues. The CDR3 spells CASSLARDYRDEQYF. CDR3 coding DNA: TGCGCCAGCAGCTTAGCCCGGGACTACCGGGACGAGCAGTACTTC.

The V gene is TRBV27, the J gene TRBJ1-5; D unresolved. The ends were cut back, 4 bases at V and 7 bases at J, with 11 bases in the middle. The length of the CDR3 is 13 residues. Germline V lookup: CDR1 MNHEY, CDR2 SMNVEV (reference sequence). CDR3 loop: CASSSTRGQPQHF. The CDR3, as DNA: TGTGCCAGCAGTTCAACTCGGGGACAGCCCCAGCATTTT.

This clone was seen a handful of times. V usage is TRBV29-1 and J usage is TRBJ2-7; possible D gene TRBD1, 5 bases. The CDR3 loop spans 12 amino acids. The germline V and J ends were trimmed by 4 bases and 6 bases, with 13 bases remaining between them. Germline assignment: CDR1 SQVTM and CDR2 ANQGSEA. The DNA for the CDR3 is TGCAGCGTTGCGGACATCGGGTCCGAGCAGTACTTC. Protein product: CSVADIGSEQYF.

This sequence joins TRBV19 and TRBJ2-6; maybe TRBD1 (6 bases). V lost 2 bases and J lost 2, with 13 bases in between. The CDR3 contains 17 residues. Germline V gene sequence: CDR1 LNHDA, CDR2 SQIVND (reference sequence). The CDR3 protein is CASSITGIFAGANVLTF. The CDR3 region has the DNA TGTGCCAGTAGTATAACAGGGATCTTCGCTGGGGCCAACGTCCTGACTTTC.

Only a few counts were recorded for this clone. The same CDR3 arises from other DNA sequences in this sample as well. The V call is TRBV29-1, the J call TRBJ1-5, with D possibly being TRBD1 (6 bases). The CDR3 is made up of 13 amino acids. Trimming left V 3 bases short and J 5 bases short, with 11 bases between. Germline CDR1 is SQVTM and CDR2 is ANQGSEA. CDR3: CSVELSGDQPQHF. Written as DNA, the CDR3 is TGCAGCGTTGAGTTGTCAGGGGATCAGCCCCAGCATTTT.

This rearrangement joins TRBV4-1 to TRBJ2-7, with TRBD2 matching 8 bases. The CDR3 runs 15 residues. The ends lost 4 bases at V and 3 bases at J; junction bases unmatched: 8. The germline CDR1 and CDR2 sequences are MGHRA and YSYEKL. The CDR3 region has the DNA TGCGCCAGCAGCCCCACTAGCGGAGGACACTACGAGCAGTACTTC. This encodes CASSPTSGGHYEQYF.

The chain recombines TRBV7-6 with TRBJ2-7; 8 bases are a match to TRBD2. The V gene's germline CDR1 is SGHVS and CDR2 FNYEAQ. CDR3 length: 15 amino acids. The trim removed 2 bases at V and 3 bases at J, leaving 6 bases unmatched. The chain's CDR3 is CASSLTPSGGYEQYF. The CDR3 nucleotides read TGTGCCAGCAGCTTAACCCCCAGCGGGGGCTACGAGCAGTACTTC.

V is TRBV7-2 and J is TRBJ2-7, with TRBD1 identical over 7 bases. This CDR3 is built from 15 residues. V shed 5 bases, J shed 2 bases, and the junction held 9 bases outside the gene matches. Per germline, CDR1 SGHTA and CDR2 FQGNSA. CDR3 nucleotides: TGTGCCAGCAGCCCGGGACAGCCTCTTACCTACGAGCAGTACTTC. Amino acid sequence: CASSPGQPLTYEQYF.

A single count supports this clone. V gene TRBV2 combines with J gene TRBJ1-5; the D gene is possibly TRBD1 (6 bases). V was pared by 6 bases and J by 2 bases, with 14 bases between. This CDR3 comprises 15 residues. The germline CDR1 and CDR2 sequences are SNHLY and FYNNEI. This CDR3 is CASRGPQGGNQPQHF. The CDR3 coding sequence is TGTGCCAGCAGGGGTCCACAGGGTGGCAATCAGCCCCAGCATTTT.

The V and J genes are TRBV5-1 and TRBJ2-3; 10 nucleotides match TRBD2. V lost 1 base, J lost 2 bases, and 4 bases stayed unmatched. CDR1 and CDR2 from the germline V gene are SGHRS and YFSETQ. CDR3 length: 16 amino acids. The CDR3 region is CASSLQLAGPTDTQYF. Here the CDR3 DNA reads TGCGCCAGCAGCTTGCAACTAGCGGGACCCACAGATACGCAGTATTTT. The whole variable domain, filled in from reference TRBV5-1 and TRBJ2-3, reads KAGVTQTPRYLIKTRGQQVTLSCSPISGHRSVSWYQQTPGQGLQFLFEYFSETQRNKGNFPGRFSGRQFSNSRSEMNVSTLELGDSALYLCASSLQLAGPTDTQYFGPGTRLTVL.

This sequence joins TRBV6-6 and TRBJ1-1, with D uncertain. Germline V gives CDR1 MNHNY, CDR2 SVGAGI (reference sequence). This CDR3 spans 13 amino acids. The V end was cut by 6 bases, the J end by 3 bases, with 11 bases between. The CDR3 DNA is TGTGCCAGCAGATTGGATGGAGACACTGAAGCTTTCTTT. It is translated as CASRLDGDTEAFF.

This clone was counted only a few times. This chain uses TRBV6-5 with TRBJ2-1; 11 nucleotides match TRBD1. J was trimmed by 4 bases and V by 6 bases; bases with no gene match: 2. This CDR3 contains 14 residues. The V gene's germline CDR1 is MNHEY and CDR2 SVGAGI. In nucleotides, the CDR3 is TGTGCCAGCAGGGGGACAGGGGGTTACAATGAGCAGTTCTTC. Translated: CASRGTGGYNEQFF.

About this clone: The junction departs from the called germline gene at one end, perhaps through a read error. V usage is TRBV7-9 and J usage is TRBJ1-4, with D possibly being TRBD1 (6 bases). Per germline, CDR1 SEHNR and CDR2 FQNEAQ (reference sequence). The CDR3 covers 13 residues. This CDR3 is CSSSLGGDEKLFF. Written as DNA, the CDR3 is TGTTCCAGCAGCTTAGGGGGGGATGAAAAACTGTTTTTT.

The chain joins TRBV28 to TRBJ2-1; TRBD1 aligns across 9 bases. CDR1 is MDHEN, CDR2 SYDVKM, per germline. This CDR3 contains 13 residues. The V segment lost 4 bases and the J segment 8 bases; nucleotides outside the gene matches: 3. CDR3 nucleotide sequence: TGTGCCAGCAGTTGGGACAGGGTCGATGAGCAGTTCTTC. Protein: CASSWDRVDEQFF. The complete variable domain, with remaining parts taken from reference TRBV28 and TRBJ2-1, reads DVKVTQSSRYLVKRTGEKVFLECVQDMDHENMFWYRQDPGLGLRLIYFSYDVKMKEKGDIPEGYSVSREKKERFSLILESASTNQTSMYLCASSWDRVDEQFFGPGTRLTVL.

The rearrangement uses TRBV28 and TRBJ2-7, with D unresolved. This CDR3 region has 15 residues. The ends were cut back, 6 bases at V and 2 bases at J, with 17 bases in the middle. Looked up from germline, CDR1 is MDHEN and CDR2 is SYDVKM. The CDR3 nucleotides are TGTGCCAGCAGGTCCGCATCTTGGGCCCCCTACGAGCAGTACTTC. This encodes CASRSASWAPYEQYF.

The rearrangement joins TRBV19 to TRBJ1-5, with no clear D. The V and J ends lost 6 bases and 0 bases respectively, with 12 bases between them. The germline gives CDR1 LNHDA, CDR2 SQIVND (reference sequence). The CDR3 contains 15 residues. CDR3 DNA: TGTGCCAGTAGGCCTCAGGATAATAGCAATCAGCCCCAGCATTTT. As protein: CASRPQDNSNQPQHF.

The gene calls are TRBV6-5 and TRBJ2-7; 10 nucleotides line up with TRBD2. V dropped 7 bases and J dropped 6; count of bases not matched to a gene: 6. The germline gives CDR1 MNHEY, CDR2 SVGAGI. The CDR3 runs 13 residues. This CDR3 reads CASTSSGSGEQYF. In DNA form, the CDR3 reads TGTGCCAGCACCTCTAGCGGGAGTGGCGAGCAGTACTTC.

By share, this clone counts as medium-sized (0.01 to 0.1%). The same CDR3 is also encoded by other DNA sequences in this sample. V usage is TRBV2 and J usage is TRBJ1-4, with unresolved D. Trimming left V 6 bases short and J 7 bases short, with 18 bases between. CDR1 SNHLY and CDR2 FYNNEI come from the germline V gene. The CDR3 runs 15 residues. This CDR3 is CASRGTPPAGEKLFF. The CDR3 DNA is TGTGCCAGCAGAGGTACACCTCCGGCGGGTGAAAAACTGTTTTTT. Full variable domain (rest looked up from reference TRBV2 and TRBJ1-4): EPEVTQTPSHQVTQMGQEVILRCVPISNHLYFYWYRQILGQKVEFLVSFYNNEISEKSEIFDDQFSVERPDGSNFTLKIRSTKLEDSAMYFCASRGTPPAGEKLFFGSGTQLSVL.

The gene calls are TRBV30 and TRBJ2-1; TRBD2 might be the D (6 bases). CDR3 length equals 13 residues. With 0 bases removed from V and 9 bases from J, the gap between germline ends came to 12 bases. Germline CDR1 and CDR2: GTSNPN and SVGIG (reference sequence). The CDR3 reads CAWSVGGPVEQFF. CDR3 sequence (DNA): TGTGCCTGGAGTGTAGGAGGGCCCGTTGAGCAGTTCTTC.

V usage is TRBV18 and J usage is TRBJ2-5, with D unresolved. V lost 2 bases and J 1 base, leaving 8 bases between the germline ends. This CDR3 comprises 14 residues. Germline V gene data show CDR1 as KGHSH and CDR2 as LQKENI. Written as DNA, the CDR3 is TGTGCCAGCTCACCAGGGCAGCTCCAAGAGACCCAGTACTTC. It codes for CASSPGQLQETQYF.

The gene calls are TRBV9 and TRBJ2-7; D uncertain. Germline V lookup: CDR1 SGDLS, CDR2 YYNGEE. The CDR3 contains 11 residues. With 6 bases removed from V and 3 bases from J, the gap between germline ends came to 7 bases. The CDR3 loop reads CASILGYEQYF. CDR3 DNA: TGTGCCAGCATCCTAGGCTACGAGCAGTACTTC.

The chain recombines TRBV5-1 with TRBJ2-7, with TRBD2 identical over 13 bases. V gave up 0 bases and J gave up 2 bases; unmatched junction bases: 8. CDR3 length equals 18 residues. Germline V gives CDR1 SGHRS, CDR2 YFSETQ. The CDR3 region is CASSLAAGLAGTTYEQYF. The CDR3 DNA reads TGCGCCAGCAGCTTGGCGGCGGGACTAGCGGGGACTACCTACGAGCAGTACTTC.

The table lists this clone with a count of one. The rearrangement joins TRBV4-2 to TRBJ2-7; 11 bases are a match to TRBD2. V trimming: 3 bases; J trimming: 2 bases; junction bases outside the gene matches: 6. This CDR3 contains 16 residues. The V gene's germline CDR1 is LGHNA and CDR2 YNFKEQ. CDR3 loop: CASSHPGTSGAYEQYF. The CDR3 region has the DNA TGTGCCAGCAGCCACCCTGGGACTAGCGGTGCCTACGAGCAGTACTTC.